This T cell receptor beta chain was recorded in a study of cytomegalovirus exposure and HLA in healthy donors. Whole-study results and caveats: There were over 150 TCR beta chains listed as cytomegalovirus-associated.

For this clone: Its antigen is currently unknown.

The CDR3 is made up of 13 amino acids. V lost 2 bases to trimming and J lost 5 bases, with 10 bases between them. CDR1 is SGHRS and CDR2 is YFSETQ in the germline V gene. It was with 60 Vbeta and 13 Jbeta primers that the PCR ran. Method: immunoSEQ multiplex PCR; TCRdb's copy keeps in-frame clones and lacks some. The table lists approximately 290,000 clones, approximately 80% of them singletons, with about 0.28% in the top ten. The chain couples TRBV5-1 to TRBJ1-2, with a weak D call TRBD1 (5 bases). This sequence was found in a girl aged 2 to 10 in good health and CMV-seronegative. The source material was PBMCs. The CDR3 is CASSFDREYGYTF. CDR3 coding DNA: TGCGCCAGCAGCTTTGACAGAGAATATGGCTACACCTTC.